A single sample is the source of the 20 T cell receptor beta chains below, sequenced in a study of T cell clones after liver transplantation. Assay used: immunoSEQ multiplex PCR; TCRdb lists only in-frame clones, some missing. Of nearly 25,000 clones listed, more than 60% are singletons. The specimen comprised CD4+ T cells from blood, sampled before liver transplant. Receptors originate from a human donor who received a liver transplant.

The genes are TRBV7-8 and TRBJ1-1; 7 positions agree with TRBD1. The CDR3 has 15 amino acids. The germline V gene encodes CDR1 SGHVS and CDR2 FQNEAQ. The J segment lost 0 bases and the V segment lost 1 base, leaving 2 bases of the junction unmatched. The CDR3 loop reads CASSLGQGMNTEAFF. The CDR3 nucleotides read TGTGCCAGCAGCTTAGGACAGGGAATGAACACTGAAGCTTTCTTT.

The genes are TRBV5-4 and TRBJ2-3, with D maybe TRBD2 (5 bases). V lost 3 bases and J lost 5, with 13 bases in between. CDR3 length: 14 amino acids. Germline CDR1 SGHNT, CDR2 YYREEE (reference sequence). The CDR3 loop reads CASSSDFEVDTQYF. For the CDR3, the DNA is TGTGCCAGCAGCTCGGACTTCGAGGTAGATACGCAGTATTTT. The full variable domain, in which reference TRBV5-4 and TRBJ2-3 provide the parts outside the CDR3, is ETGVTQSPTHLIKTRGQQVTLRCSSQSGHNTVSWYQQALGQGPQFIFQYYREEENGRGNFPPRFSGLQFPNYSSELNVNALELDDSALYLCASSSDFEVDTQYFGPGTRLTVL.

This clone was seen a single time. The V and J genes are TRBV6-5 and TRBJ2-2; TRBD2 might be the D (6 bases). V was shortened by 2 bases and J by 3 bases, with 10 bases between the two germline ends. Germline-derived CDR1 and CDR2 are MNHEY and SVGAGI. The CDR3 sequence is 15 residues long. In DNA form, the CDR3 reads TGTGCCAGCAGTTACCTGGGGGGTTACACCGGGGAGCTGTTTTTT. Protein: CASSYLGGYTGELFF.

The sample holds a few counts of this clone. The V and J genes are TRBV9 and TRBJ1-1; D gene unclear. Trimming removed 0 bases from V and 0 bases from J, with 12 bases in between. The CDR3 length is 16 residues. Germline V gene sequence: CDR1 SGDLS, CDR2 YYNGEE. The DNA for the CDR3 is TGTGCCAGCAGCGTAGGGGCCCCCCGGGTGAACACTGAAGCTTTCTTT. As protein: CASSVGAPRVNTEAFF.

The rearrangement joins TRBV6-1 to TRBJ1-2; tentative D call: TRBD1 (5 bases). Trimming shortened V by 6 bases and J by 4 bases, and 12 bases separated the two germline ends. CDR1 MNHNS and CDR2 SASEGT come from the germline V gene. The CDR3 runs to 13 residues. This CDR3 is CASRSTVSYGYTF. The CDR3, as DNA: TGTGCCAGCAGATCGACAGTTTCCTATGGCTACACCTTC.

J is TRBJ1-1 and V is TRBV7-2; D remains unclear. The CDR3 spans 13 residues. Trimming shortened V by 1 base and J by 5 bases, and 8 bases separated the two germline ends. CDR1 and CDR2 from the germline V gene are SGHTA and FQGNSA. The CDR3 here is CASSLERRTEAFF. As DNA, the CDR3 is TGTGCCAGCAGCTTAGAACGCCGGACTGAAGCTTTCTTT.

This chain's CDR3 is CASSTAGTGETGELFF. The CDR3 bases are TGCGCCAGCAGCACAGCCGGGACAGGGGAAACCGGGGAGCTGTTTTTT. The chain carries TRBV5-1 and TRBJ2-2; the match to TRBD1 covers 10 bases. The CDR3 consists of 16 residues. J was trimmed by 5 bases and V by 4 bases; bases with no gene match: 8. Per the germline V gene, CDR1 is SGHRS and CDR2 is YFSETQ.

This chain links TRBV28 with TRBJ2-1, with 10 positions matching TRBD2. Germline V gene data show CDR1 as MDHEN and CDR2 as SYDVKM. This CDR3 is 19 amino acids long. J was trimmed by 0 bases and V by 4 bases; bases with no gene match: 12. CDR3 loop: CASSSTGLAGVSSYNEQFF. In DNA, the CDR3 is TGTGCCAGCAGTTCCACTGGGCTAGCGGGGGTCAGCTCCTACAATGAGCAGTTCTTC.

The chain couples TRBV6-1 to TRBJ2-7; perhaps TRBD2 as D (6 bases). Trimming stripped 7 bases from V and 5 bases from J, with 15 bases between. This CDR3 spans 13 amino acids. Germline V gene sequence: CDR1 MNHNS, CDR2 SASEGT. The CDR3 loop is CASTQNSGHEQYF. CDR3 sequence (DNA): TGTGCCAGCACTCAGAACAGCGGGCACGAGCAGTACTTC.

The V gene is TRBV30, the J gene TRBJ1-1, with D possibly being TRBD1 (5 bases). The CDR3 spans 17 residues. Germline V gene lookup returns CDR1 GTSNPN and CDR2 SVGIG (reference sequence). V lost 0 bases and J 2 bases, leaving 19 bases between the germline ends. This CDR3 reads CAWSVLLGTQTNTEAFF. In nucleotides, the CDR3 is TGTGCCTGGAGTGTACTGTTAGGGACTCAAACAAACACTGAAGCTTTCTTT.

Turning to this clone: At one boundary the junction diverges from the germline segment, which might be a read error. The rearrangement links TRBV5-4 to TRBJ2-2, with D unresolved. Looked up from germline, CDR1 is SGHNT and CDR2 is YYREEE (reference sequence). The CDR3 totals 14 residues. CDR3 bases: TGCGCCAGCAGCCAAGAGCGGAACACCGGGGAGCTGTTTTTT. It codes for CASSQERNTGELFF.

J is TRBJ2-5 and V is TRBV11-2; the D is unclear. Looked up from germline, CDR1 is SGHAT and CDR2 is FQNNGV. The CDR3 has 14 residues. The germline V and J ends were trimmed by 7 bases and 0 bases, with 12 bases remaining between them. DNA of the CDR3: TGTGCCAGCACCCCAAGCAGAAACCAAGAGACCCAGTACTTC. This sequence encodes CASTPSRNQETQYF.

This clone was seen only a few times. The chain recombines TRBV7-9 with TRBJ1-1, with TRBD1 identical over 8 bases. The CDR3 is made up of 18 amino acids. CDR1 and CDR2 from the germline V gene are SEHNR and FQNEAQ (reference sequence). After removal of 5 bases from V and 1 base from J, the junction contained 15 bases not matched to a gene. CDR3 loop: CASSVSFPDRERNTEAFF. The CDR3 DNA follows: TGTGCCAGCAGCGTATCTTTCCCGGACAGGGAGAGGAACACTGAAGCTTTCTTT. The complete variable domain, with remaining parts taken from reference TRBV7-9 and TRBJ1-1, reads DTGVSQNPRHKITKRGQNVTFRCDPISEHNRLYWYRQTLGQGPEFLTYFQNEAQLEKSRLLSDRFSAERPKGSFSTLEIQRTEQGDSAMYLCASSVSFPDRERNTEAFFGQGTRLTVV.

DNA for the CDR3: TGTGCCAGCAGCTGGGAACAACTCGGGGCCCAGTACTTC. Translation gives CASSWEQLGAQYF. The chain links TRBV11-2 to TRBJ2-5; maybe TRBD2 (5 bases). CDR1 SGHAT and CDR2 FQNNGV come from the germline V gene. This CDR3 comprises 13 residues. V lost 4 bases and J 9 bases, leaving 15 bases between the germline ends.

Remarks on this clone: This CDR3 is also generated by other DNA sequences in the sample. The chain recombines TRBV4-3 with TRBJ2-3; possibly TRBD2 for D (5 bases). Germline CDR1 is LGHNA and CDR2 is YSLEER. The CDR3 covers 16 residues. The V end was cut by 6 bases, the J end by 3 bases, with 19 bases between. DNA for the CDR3: TGCGCCAGCAGTCAAACCCCGGGGTTAGGGACAGATACGCAGTATTTT. Translated, it gives CASSQTPGLGTDTQYF.

The V gene is TRBV7-9, the J gene TRBJ2-4; the D gene could be TRBD1 or TRBD2 (6 bases each). Trimming removed 4 bases from V and 2 bases from J, with 15 bases in between. Germline V CDR1 and CDR2: SEHNR, FQNEAQ (reference sequence). The CDR3 consists of 16 residues. The CDR3 region is CASSSGAGLTKNIQYF. In DNA form, the CDR3 reads TGTGCCAGCAGCTCAGGGGCGGGGTTGACCAAAAACATTCAGTACTTC.

The chain recombines TRBV30 with TRBJ2-1; TRBD2 matches 13 bases. This CDR3 has 14 amino acids. Trimming removed 3 bases from V and 15 bases from J; junction bases left unmatched: 11. Germline V gene sequence: CDR1 GTSNPN, CDR2 SVGIG (reference sequence). In nucleotides, the CDR3 is TGTGCCTGGAGGGTACCTGGACTAGCGGGAGAGGGGTTCTTC. Its translation: CAWRVPGLAGEGFF. Combining the CDR3 with reference TRBV30 and TRBJ2-1 gives the whole variable domain SQTIHQWPATLVQPVGSPLSLECTVEGTSNPNLYWYRQAAGRGLQLLFYSVGIGQISSEVPQNLSASRPQDRQFILSSKKLLLSDSGFYLCAWRVPGLAGEGFFGPGTRLTVL.

The V gene is TRBV30, the J gene TRBJ2-5, with D possibly TRBD2 on 7 matching bases. From germline, CDR1 is GTSNPN and CDR2 SVGIG (reference sequence). This CDR3 has 14 residues. V shed 3 bases and J shed 5 bases, with 16 bases lying between them. Here the CDR3 reads CAWSRGGADETQYF. CDR3 in DNA: TGTGCCTGGAGCCGAGGGGGGGCTGACGAGACCCAGTACTTC.

This sequence joins TRBV5-1 and TRBJ1-1; TRBD1 matches 10 bases. Germline V lookup: CDR1 SGHRS, CDR2 YFSETQ. J was trimmed by 3 bases and V by 2 bases; bases with no gene match: 4. CDR3 length equals 15 residues. The CDR3 is CASSFQGTGDTEAFF. CDR3 coding DNA: TGCGCCAGCAGCTTTCAAGGGACAGGGGACACTGAAGCTTTCTTT.

This clone occurred a few times. This chain joins TRBV19 and TRBJ1-5; 8 nucleotides align to TRBD1. Germline assignment: CDR1 LNHDA and CDR2 SQIVND (reference sequence). The ends lost 6 bases at V and 6 bases at J; junction bases unmatched: 7. The CDR3 is 14 residues long. The CDR3 loop is CASRDRVAAQPQHF. The CDR3 bases are TGTGCCAGTAGGGACAGGGTTGCAGCTCAGCCCCAGCATTTT.